This T cell receptor beta chain came from a study of T cell responses to AZD1222 COVID-19 vaccine (dated by TCRdb to about 2021). About the investigation overall: AZD1222 recipients given second doses at about 4 weeks or at about 12 weeks were pooled, since spike-specific TCR depth and breadth were not found to differ between the two schedules. Trial participants were enrolled by age into 18-55, 56-69 and 70-plus year subgroups, with around 140, 26 and 57 TCR-sequenced participants respectively. TCR sequencing covered over 230 trial participants: 200 to 210 given two doses of AZD1222 and 26 given two doses of MenACWY control vaccine. Broader findings and caveats from the paper: Conclusions about previously exposed vaccinees were limited because only 6 or 7 AZD1222 recipients were SARS-CoV-2 seropositive at baseline. Because no day 14 peak-response samples were available, repertoires were characterized only after the peak T cell response. Participants were mostly white British, with more females than males. The authors suggested clonal diversity may have been underestimated. In the small 56-69-year group, the increase in depth fell short of significance, most likely because of low power. CD4 TCRs associated with the vaccine covered the entire spike protein, and the dominant responses were in regions 160-218 and 743-854. Reportedly, almost half of the unique spike-specific TCRs recognized epitopes lying outside the regions that are mutated in the B.1.351 and B.1.1.7 variants. After two AZD1222 doses, both the breadth and the depth of spike-specific TCRs were significantly higher than at day 0 and than in MenACWY recipients.

The sample's time point label, decoded: baseline before first vaccination. The vaccinee samples were drawn from two UK trials, COV001 and COV002, one of which was a single-blind randomized controlled phase 2/3 trial testing AZD1222 (ChAdOx1 nCoV-19) in healthy adults. For TCRbeta chain sequencing, PBMC samples were collected from trial participants at day 0 and at day 28 after the second dose. The CDR3 regions of human TCRbeta chains were subjected to immunosequencing. The study's own analysis went as follows. Repertoire TCRs were checked for matches against a reference library of SARS-CoV-2-specific TCRs that had been generated using the MIRA antigen-specificity platform. Breadth meant the fraction of unique TCRs that were SARS-CoV-2-associated, whereas depth meant the fraction of total T cells that were SARS-CoV-2-associated. Using the MIRA data, each spike-specific TCR was mapped to the spike region that the TCR reacts to and placed in a CD4 or CD8 class. Log10-transformed breadth and depth values were compared by one-way ANOVA with Sidak's multiple comparisons tests. TCRdb took over this immuneACCESS table, retaining in-frame rearrangements with V and J assigned. Such tables are incomplete; in checked studies, under half of the missing clones stem from an unresolved V gene, and the remainder is unexplained. The DNA was the basis for D and trimming; V, J and clone size are from that table. In all, the sample holds around 80,000 clones, and over 90% of those were seen once. The ten most abundant clones make up around 5.3% of the sample.

Regarding this clone: Which antigen it targets is not known. No much larger clone is present one base from it, and per-base qualities are unavailable.

CDR1 LNHDA and CDR2 SQIVND were looked up in the germline V gene (reference sequence). Counted from cysteine to phenylalanine, this CDR3 has 12 amino acids. Of the read, only the CDR3 DNA is kept; its 36 bases are in frame from base 1. The V and J ends are trimmed by 7 bases and 2 bases, leaving 6 bases between them. The receptor was derived from an adult in good health. The sequence is built from TRBV19 and TRBJ1-5, with the D segment identity uncertain. The material was peripheral blood, obtained on day 0 of AZD1222 vaccination. The nucleotides are TGTGCCAGTACCCTAGGCAATCAGCCCCAGCATTTT. This codes for CASTLGNQPQHF.